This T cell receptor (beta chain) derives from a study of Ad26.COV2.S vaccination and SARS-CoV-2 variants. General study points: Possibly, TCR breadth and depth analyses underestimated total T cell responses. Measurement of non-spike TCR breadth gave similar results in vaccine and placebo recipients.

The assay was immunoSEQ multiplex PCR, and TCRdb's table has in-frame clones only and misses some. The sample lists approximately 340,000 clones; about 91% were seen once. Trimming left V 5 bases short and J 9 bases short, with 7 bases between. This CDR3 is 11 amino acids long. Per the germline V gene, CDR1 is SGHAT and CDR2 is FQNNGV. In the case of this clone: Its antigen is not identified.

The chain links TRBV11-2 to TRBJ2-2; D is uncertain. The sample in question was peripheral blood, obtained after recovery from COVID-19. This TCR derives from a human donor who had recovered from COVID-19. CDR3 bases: TGTGCCAGCAGCCTAAAGCGGGAGCTGTTTTTT. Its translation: CASSLKRELFF.